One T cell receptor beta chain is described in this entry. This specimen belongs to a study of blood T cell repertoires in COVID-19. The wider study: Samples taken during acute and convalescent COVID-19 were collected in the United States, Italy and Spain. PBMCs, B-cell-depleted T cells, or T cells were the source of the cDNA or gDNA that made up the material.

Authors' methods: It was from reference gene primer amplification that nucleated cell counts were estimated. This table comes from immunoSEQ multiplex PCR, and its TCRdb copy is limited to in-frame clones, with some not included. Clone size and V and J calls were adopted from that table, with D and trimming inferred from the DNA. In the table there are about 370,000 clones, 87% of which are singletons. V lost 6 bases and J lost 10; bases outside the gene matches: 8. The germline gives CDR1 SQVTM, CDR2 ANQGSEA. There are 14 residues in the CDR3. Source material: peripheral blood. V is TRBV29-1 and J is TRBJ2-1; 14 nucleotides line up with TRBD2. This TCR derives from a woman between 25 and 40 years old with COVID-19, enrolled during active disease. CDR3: CSVSGLAGEREQFF. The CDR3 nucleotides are TGCAGCGTCTCGGGACTAGCGGGAGAGAGGGAGCAGTTCTTC.